The 32 T cell receptor beta chains reported below all come from one sample, sequenced in a study of T cell responses to AZD1222 COVID-19 vaccine. The protocol was immunoSEQ multiplex PCR, while the TCRdb copy is restricted to in-frame clones and leaves out a portion. The data contain over 85,000 clones, around 85% of them singletons. The source was peripheral blood, collected 28 days after the second AZD1222 dose. All receptors come from an adult who received the AZD1222 COVID-19 vaccine.

The chain recombines TRBV19 with TRBJ1-5; 11 bases match TRBD1. Germline V gene lookup returns CDR1 LNHDA and CDR2 SQIVND (reference sequence). This CDR3 comprises 17 residues. Losses at the gene ends were 3 bases for V and 4 bases for J; bases not matched to a gene: 8. The CDR3 region is CASSIWGGTGGNQPQHF. CDR3 in DNA: TGTGCCAGTAGTATTTGGGGCGGGACAGGGGGTAATCAGCCCCAGCATTTT.

This clone was detected only a few times. The CDR3 DNA sequence: TGCAGTGCTAGTATCCGGGAGCGGGGGATAGATACGCAGTATTTT. Amino acid sequence: CSASIRERGIDTQYF. V is TRBV20-1 and J is TRBJ2-3, with 8 nucleotides matching TRBD2. The germline V gene encodes CDR1 DFQATT and CDR2 SNEGSKA (reference sequence). Germline trimming cut 3 bases from V and 5 bases from J; bases unmatched to any gene: 10. The length of the CDR3 is 15 residues.

The rearrangement links TRBV9 to TRBJ2-3; a weak D match, TRBD2 (6 bases). Deletions cut 4 bases from V and 6 bases from J, with 15 bases between. CDR3 length: 14 residues. Germline assignment: CDR1 SGDLS and CDR2 YYNGEE. CDR3 in amino acids: CASSLRLVSDTQYF. The DNA of the CDR3 is TGTGCCAGCAGCTTGCGACTAGTTTCGGATACGCAGTATTTT.

V and J are TRBV5-1 and TRBJ1-1; no reliable D call. Trimming pared 0 bases from V and 5 bases from J, leaving 11 bases between. This CDR3 comprises 14 residues. Germline CDR1 and CDR2: SGHRS and YFSETQ. CDR3 loop: CASSLGSGATEAFF. CDR3 sequence (DNA): TGCGCCAGCAGCTTGGGATCGGGAGCTACTGAAGCTTTCTTT.

This clone has only one observation. The chain couples TRBV19 to TRBJ2-2; maybe TRBD1 (6 bases). Germline CDR1 LNHDA, CDR2 SQIVND (reference sequence). The CDR3 runs to 13 residues. V gave up 5 bases and J gave up 6 bases, with 10 bases separating them. The CDR3 nucleotides are TGTGCCAGTAGTGTCGACAGGTCCGGGGAGCTGTTTTTT. Its translation is CASSVDRSGELFF.

This chain connects TRBV7-8 to TRBJ1-2; D not resolved. Trimming removed 3 bases from V and 4 bases from J, with 12 bases in between. The CDR3 contains 14 residues. Germline lookup yields CDR1 SGHVS and CDR2 FQNEAQ. CDR3 loop: CASSFASTSYGYTF. CDR3 sequence (DNA): TGTGCCAGCAGCTTCGCCAGTACATCCTATGGCTACACCTTC. The full variable domain, completed using reference TRBV7-8 and TRBJ1-2, is GAGVSQSPRYKVAKRGQDVALRCDPISGHVSLFWYQQALGQGPEFLTYFQNEAQLDKSGLPSDRFFAERPEGSVSTLKIQRTQQEDSAVYLCASSFASTSYGYTFGSGTRLTVV.

The chain links TRBV30 to TRBJ2-3; a weak D match, TRBD2 (5 bases). Germline lookup yields CDR1 GTSNPN and CDR2 SVGIG (reference sequence). V was shortened by 0 bases and J by 4 bases, with 14 bases between the two germline ends. This CDR3 is built from 15 residues. The CDR3 sequence: CAWSVGGSGPDTQYF. The CDR3 DNA follows: TGTGCCTGGAGTGTCGGAGGATCGGGCCCAGATACGCAGTATTTT.

J is TRBJ2-2 and V is TRBV5-1, with 7 bases identical to TRBD1. The CDR3 totals 14 residues. V lost 4 bases and J lost 3; bases outside the gene matches: 3. The germline V gene encodes CDR1 SGHRS and CDR2 YFSETQ. In DNA, the CDR3 is TGCGCCAGCAGCCGGACAGGTTACACCGGGGAGCTGTTTTTT. It is translated as CASSRTGYTGELFF.

The V call is TRBV20-1, the J call TRBJ2-3; D gene ambiguous. The V gene lost 3 bases and the J gene lost 2 bases, with 15 bases spanning the gap. Germline values: CDR1 DFQATT, CDR2 SNEGSKA (reference sequence). The CDR3 runs 15 residues. CDR3 amino acids: CSASVQGRNTDTQYF. Here the CDR3 DNA reads TGCAGTGCTAGTGTCCAAGGGCGGAACACAGATACGCAGTATTTT.

This clone was seen a handful of times. The rearrangement uses TRBV24-1 and TRBJ2-7; D possibly corresponds to TRBD2 (6 bases). Germline V gene data show CDR1 as KGHDR and CDR2 as SFDVKD. Trimming pared 4 bases from V and 3 bases from J, leaving 18 bases between. CDR3 size: 16 residues. The CDR3 here is CATSETRRDHYYEQYF. The CDR3 region has the DNA TGTGCCACCAGTGAAACCCGGCGGGATCACTACTACGAGCAGTACTTC.

The V and J genes are TRBV15 and TRBJ1-4; D uncertain. Looked up from germline, CDR1 is LNHNV and CDR2 is YYDKDF (reference sequence). The CDR3 is 13 residues long. Trimming cost V 0 bases and J 8 bases, with 7 bases left between them. CDR3 in DNA: TGTGCCACCAGCAGAGAGAAAGGCGAAAAACTGTTTTTT. It codes for CATSREKGEKLFF.

In this sample, this clone turned up a few times. The genes are TRBV11-3 and TRBJ1-2; maybe TRBD1 (5 bases). The CDR3 is 14 amino acids. Trimming cost V 3 bases and J 0 bases, with 8 bases left between them. CDR1 and CDR2 (germline): SGHNT, YENEEA. This chain's CDR3 is CASSLMGANYGYTF. In nucleotides, the CDR3 is TGTGCCAGCAGCTTGATGGGGGCTAACTATGGCTACACCTTC. The full variable domain, with the rest looked up from reference TRBV11-3 and TRBJ1-2, is EAGVVQSPRYKIIEKKQPVAFWCNPISGHNTLYWYLQNLGQGPELLIRYENEEAVDDSQLPKDRFSAERLKGVDSTLKIQPAELGDSAVYLCASSLMGANYGYTFGSGTRLTVV.

The chain joins TRBV19 to TRBJ2-6, with D uncertain. CDR1 is LNHDA, CDR2 SQIVND, per germline (reference sequence). V shed 0 bases and J shed 0 bases, with 6 bases lying between them. The CDR3 extends over 16 amino acids. Here the CDR3 DNA reads TGTGCCAGTAGTATAGAACCTACCTCTGGGGCCAACGTCCTGACTTTC. It encodes CASSIEPTSGANVLTF.

This clone has a single count. In nucleotides, the CDR3 is TGTGCCAGCAGTGCCCCAAGCGCATTACTCTTCAATGAGCAGTTCTTC. Amino acids: CASSAPSALLFNEQFF. V and J are TRBV2 and TRBJ2-1; D uncertain. Between the trimmed V and J ends, which lost 4 bases and 6 bases, there was a span of 19 bases. CDR3 size: 16 residues. The V gene's germline CDR1 is SNHLY and CDR2 FYNNEI.

V and J are TRBV19 and TRBJ2-1; possibly TRBD1 for D (5 bases). Germline V lookup: CDR1 LNHDA, CDR2 SQIVND (reference sequence). The CDR3 runs to 15 residues. Trimming took off 3 bases at V and 6 bases at J, with 15 bases between the two ends. The CDR3 loop reads CASSIGWGPLNEQFF. The DNA for the CDR3 is TGTGCCAGTAGTATCGGTTGGGGCCCTCTCAATGAGCAGTTCTTC.

The gene calls are TRBV6-4 and TRBJ2-1; D is unresolved. Germline-derived CDR1 and CDR2 are MRHNA and SNTAGT. Trimming took 4 bases from V and 4 from J, leaving 14 bases between them. The CDR3 loop spans 15 amino acids. The CDR3 nucleotides are TGTGCCAGCAGTGTGTCGGTGTCTCAATACAATGAGCAGTTCTTC. Translation gives CASSVSVSQYNEQFF.

This clone appeared once. J is TRBJ1-6 and V is TRBV11-2, with D perhaps matching TRBD1 (5 bases). The length of the CDR3 is 17 residues. CDR1 is SGHAT and CDR2 is FQNNGV in the germline V gene. V lost 3 bases and J lost 1, with 13 bases in between. This CDR3 reads CASSFRVSSSYNSPLHF. CDR3 DNA sequence: TGTGCCAGCAGCTTCAGGGTTTCTTCTTCCTATAATTCACCCCTCCACTTT. Full variable domain (missing parts from reference TRBV11-2 and TRBJ1-6): EAGVAQSPRYKIIEKRQSVAFWCNPISGHATLYWYQQILGQGPKLLIQFQNNGVVDDSQLPKDRFSAERLKGVDSTLKIQPAKLEDSAVYLCASSFRVSSSYNSPLHFGNGTRLTVT.

The rearrangement joins TRBV5-1 to TRBJ1-1; D not certain. Germline-derived CDR1 and CDR2 are SGHRS and YFSETQ. This CDR3 is 15 amino acids long. The germline V and J ends were trimmed by 0 bases and 7 bases, with 16 bases remaining between them. As DNA, the CDR3 is TGCGCCAGCAGCTTGGAAACAGATCTGATGGGTGAAGCTTTCTTT. Protein sequence: CASSLETDLMGEAFF. The variable domain in full, completed from reference TRBV5-1 and TRBJ1-1, reads KAGVTQTPRYLIKTRGQQVTLSCSPISGHRSVSWYQQTPGQGLQFLFEYFSETQRNKGNFPGRFSGRQFSNSRSEMNVSTLELGDSALYLCASSLETDLMGEAFFGQGTRLTVV.

This chain uses TRBV27 with TRBJ1-1, with unresolved D. Germline CDR1 MNHEY, CDR2 SMNVEV (reference sequence). The V end was cut by 3 bases, the J end by 2 bases, with 7 bases between. The CDR3 length is 13 residues. CDR3 loop: CASSFALNTEAFF. CDR3 nucleotide sequence: TGTGCCAGCAGTTTCGCCTTAAACACTGAAGCTTTCTTT.

The chain carries TRBV3-1 (or the pseudogene TRBV3-2) and TRBJ1-5; TRBD1 is a possible D gene (6 bases). There are 15 residues in the CDR3. In germline, CDR1 is LGHDT, CDR2 YNNKEL (reference sequence). The ends were cut back, 1 base at V and 4 bases at J, with 11 bases in the middle. The CDR3 nucleotides are TGTGCCAGCAGCCAAGCGGGGGGGCAAAATCAGCCCCAGCATTTT. This translates into CASSQAGGQNQPQHF.

This clone was found once. The J gene is TRBJ2-4, the V gene TRBV19; D is possibly TRBD1 or TRBD2 (5 bases each). There are 15 residues in the CDR3. Trimming removed 5 bases from V and 3 bases from J, with 14 bases in between. From germline, CDR1 is LNHDA and CDR2 SQIVND (reference sequence). DNA of the CDR3: TGTGCCAGTAGTGAGGGGACGATGGGCAAAAACATTCAGTACTTC. It encodes CASSEGTMGKNIQYF. The variable domain in full, with the rest retrieved from reference TRBV19 and TRBJ2-4, is DGGITQSPKYLFRKEGQNVTLSCEQNLNHDAMYWYRQDPGQGLRLIYYSQIVNDFQKGDIAEGYSVSREKKESFPLTVTSAQKNPTAFYLCASSEGTMGKNIQYFGAGTRLSVL.

This clone has only one observation. The chain joins TRBV2 to TRBJ2-5, with D tentatively TRBD1 (6 bases). Germline values: CDR1 SNHLY, CDR2 FYNNEI. CDR3 length: 14 amino acids. The V and J ends lost 7 bases and 3 bases respectively, with 15 bases between them. The CDR3 coding sequence is TGTGCCAGCAAGACGTCAGGGGCCGAAGAGACCCAGTACTTC. This codes for CASKTSGAEETQYF.

This sequence joins TRBV6-5 and TRBJ2-1; D assignment may be TRBD1 or TRBD2 (5 bases each). CDR1 is MNHEY and CDR2 is SVGAGI in the germline V gene. The CDR3 is 14 residues long. Trimming pared 6 bases from V and 4 bases from J, leaving 13 bases between. CDR3 DNA sequence: TGTGCCAGCAGGAGTGGGACCGCGTACAATGAGCAGTTCTTC. This translates into CASRSGTAYNEQFF.

This rearrangement joins TRBV24-1 to TRBJ1-4; D might be TRBD1 (5 bases). Trimming removed 4 bases at V and 7 bases at J, with 15 bases between. This CDR3 has 15 residues. Germline V gene sequence: CDR1 KGHDR, CDR2 SFDVKD. DNA for the CDR3: TGTGCCACCAGTGACGCAGGGAGCGGGAGTGAAAAACTGTTTTTT. Its protein product is CATSDAGSGSEKLFF.

This clone was detected a few times. This sequence joins TRBV28 and TRBJ2-7, with 8 bases identical to TRBD1. This CDR3 spans 15 amino acids. V lost 6 bases to trimming and J lost 0 bases; unmatched junction nucleotides: 7. The V gene's germline CDR1 is MDHEN and CDR2 SYDVKM. CDR3 DNA sequence: TGTGCCAGCAGACCTCAGGGGGCAAACTCCTACGAGCAGTACTTC. Amino acids: CASRPQGANSYEQYF. The full variable domain, rest sourced from reference TRBV28 and TRBJ2-7, is DVKVTQSSRYLVKRTGEKVFLECVQDMDHENMFWYRQDPGLGLRLIYFSYDVKMKEKGDIPEGYSVSREKKERFSLILESASTNQTSMYLCASRPQGANSYEQYFGPGTRLTVT.

The CDR3 DNA sequence: TGCGCCAGCAGCTTCGAAGGGGGGACAGGGATTTCAGATACGCAGTATTTT. This codes for CASSFEGGTGISDTQYF. This chain joins TRBV5-1 and TRBJ2-3, with TRBD1 matching over 9 bases. The germline gives CDR1 SGHRS, CDR2 YFSETQ. The V and J ends lost 2 bases and 4 bases, in that order; junction bases with no gene match: 11. CDR3 length: 17 residues.

With regard to this clone: The same CDR3 can be traced to other DNA sequences in this sample. J is TRBJ1-2 and V is TRBV2; a possible D gene is TRBD1 (5 bases). Per germline, CDR1 SNHLY and CDR2 FYNNEI. The CDR3 has 12 residues. Trimming cost V 3 bases and J 5 bases, with 7 bases left between them. In DNA form, the CDR3 reads TGTGCCAGCAGTGAGGGGGGTTATGGCTACACCTTC. This translates into CASSEGGYGYTF.

V and J are TRBV9 and TRBJ2-3; D is undetermined. Germline V lookup: CDR1 SGDLS, CDR2 YYNGEE. Between the trimmed V and J ends, which lost 2 bases and 2 bases, there was a span of 6 bases. The CDR3 runs to 13 residues. CDR3 in amino acids: CASSVQTTDTQYF. CDR3 in DNA: TGTGCCAGCAGCGTCCAGACCACAGATACGCAGTATTTT.

This clone was picked up one time. This chain uses TRBV5-1 with TRBJ1-5, with D perhaps TRBD1 (5 bases). Germline CDR1 is SGHRS and CDR2 is YFSETQ. The CDR3 contains 15 residues. V lost 2 bases, J lost 3 bases, and 12 bases lay in between. In nucleotides, the CDR3 is TGCGCCAGCAGCTTAAACTCAGGGACCAATCAGCCCCAGCATTTT. It encodes CASSLNSGTNQPQHF.

This clone was seen a few times. V and J are TRBV5-1 and TRBJ1-4, with D uncertain. The CDR3 loop spans 14 amino acids. The germline CDR1 and CDR2 sequences are SGHRS and YFSETQ. The ends were cut back, 4 bases at V and 4 bases at J, with 11 bases in the middle. This CDR3 is CASSPRTGNEKLFF. As DNA, the CDR3 is TGCGCCAGCAGCCCTCGGACGGGTAATGAAAAACTGTTTTTT.

The chain uses TRBV27 and TRBJ1-4, with a tentative D call TRBD1 (5 bases). V gave up 8 bases and J gave up 7 bases, with 14 bases separating them. CDR3 length equals 13 residues. Germline CDR1 reads MNHEY; CDR2 reads SMNVEV (reference sequence). The DNA for the CDR3 is TGTGCCAGCGGCCAGGGTGTACGTGAAAAACTGTTTTTT. Protein: CASGQGVREKLFF.

The chain is built from TRBV19 and TRBJ2-2, with 8 positions matching TRBD1. Germline CDR1 and CDR2: LNHDA and SQIVND (reference sequence). The CDR3 spans 15 residues. J gave up 4 bases and V 7 bases, and 8 bases lay outside the gene matches. The CDR3 sequence is CASTNRGKSTGELFF. DNA for the CDR3: TGTGCCAGTACAAACAGGGGGAAGAGCACCGGGGAGCTGTTTTTT.